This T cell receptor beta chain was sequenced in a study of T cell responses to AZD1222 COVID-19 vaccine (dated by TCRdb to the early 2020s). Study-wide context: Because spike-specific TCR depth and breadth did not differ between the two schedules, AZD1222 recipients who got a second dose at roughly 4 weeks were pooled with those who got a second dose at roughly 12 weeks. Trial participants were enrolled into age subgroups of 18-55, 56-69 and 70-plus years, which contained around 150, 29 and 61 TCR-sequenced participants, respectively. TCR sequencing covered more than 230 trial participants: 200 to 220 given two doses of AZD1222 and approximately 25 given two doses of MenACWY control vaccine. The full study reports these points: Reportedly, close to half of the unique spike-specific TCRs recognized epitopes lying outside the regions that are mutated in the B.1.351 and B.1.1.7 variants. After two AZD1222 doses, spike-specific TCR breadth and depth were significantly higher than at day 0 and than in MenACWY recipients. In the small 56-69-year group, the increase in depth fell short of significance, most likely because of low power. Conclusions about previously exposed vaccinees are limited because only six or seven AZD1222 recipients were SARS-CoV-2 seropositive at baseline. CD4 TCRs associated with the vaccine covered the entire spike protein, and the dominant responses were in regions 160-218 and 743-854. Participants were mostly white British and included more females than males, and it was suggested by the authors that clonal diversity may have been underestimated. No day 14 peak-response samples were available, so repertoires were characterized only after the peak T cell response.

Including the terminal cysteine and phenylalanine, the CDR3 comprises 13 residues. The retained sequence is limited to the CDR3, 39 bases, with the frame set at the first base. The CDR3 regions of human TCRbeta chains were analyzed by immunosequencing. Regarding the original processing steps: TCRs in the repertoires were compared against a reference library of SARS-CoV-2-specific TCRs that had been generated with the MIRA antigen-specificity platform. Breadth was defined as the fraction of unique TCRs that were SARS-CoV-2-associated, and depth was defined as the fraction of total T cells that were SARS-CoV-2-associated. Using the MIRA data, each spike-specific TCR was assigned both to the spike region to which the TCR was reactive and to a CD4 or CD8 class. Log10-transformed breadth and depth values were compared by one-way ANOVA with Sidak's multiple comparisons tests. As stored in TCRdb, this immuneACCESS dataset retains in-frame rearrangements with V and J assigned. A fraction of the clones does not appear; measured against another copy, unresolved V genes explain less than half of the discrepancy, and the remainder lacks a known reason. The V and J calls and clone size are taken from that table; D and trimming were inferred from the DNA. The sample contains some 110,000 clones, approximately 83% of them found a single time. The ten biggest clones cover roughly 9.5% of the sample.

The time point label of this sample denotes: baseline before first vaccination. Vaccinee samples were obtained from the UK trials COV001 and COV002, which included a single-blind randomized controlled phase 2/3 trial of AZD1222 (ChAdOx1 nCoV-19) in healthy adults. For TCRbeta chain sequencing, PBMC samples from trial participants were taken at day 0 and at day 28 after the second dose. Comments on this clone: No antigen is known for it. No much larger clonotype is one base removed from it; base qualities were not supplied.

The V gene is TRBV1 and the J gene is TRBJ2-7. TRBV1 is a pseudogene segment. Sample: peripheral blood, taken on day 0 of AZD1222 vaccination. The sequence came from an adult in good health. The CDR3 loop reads CTSSPGTSYEQYF. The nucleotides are TGCACCAGCAGCCCCGGGACCTCCTACGAGCAGTACTTC.